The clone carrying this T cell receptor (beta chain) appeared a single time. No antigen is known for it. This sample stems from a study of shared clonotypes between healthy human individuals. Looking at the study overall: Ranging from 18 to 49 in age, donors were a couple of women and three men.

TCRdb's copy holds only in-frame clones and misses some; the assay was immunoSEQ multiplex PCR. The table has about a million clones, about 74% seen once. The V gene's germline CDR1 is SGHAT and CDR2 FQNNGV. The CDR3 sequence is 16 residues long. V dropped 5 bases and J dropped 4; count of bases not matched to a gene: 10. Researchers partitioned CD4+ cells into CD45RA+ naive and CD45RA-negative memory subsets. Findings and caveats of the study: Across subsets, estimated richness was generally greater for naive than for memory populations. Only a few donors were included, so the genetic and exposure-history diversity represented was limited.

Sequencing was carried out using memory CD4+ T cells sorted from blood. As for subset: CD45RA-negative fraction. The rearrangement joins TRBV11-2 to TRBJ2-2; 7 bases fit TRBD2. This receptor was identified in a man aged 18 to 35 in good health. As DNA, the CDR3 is TGTGCCAGCAGCCCCCCAGCGGGAAGGAGCACCGGGGAGCTGTTTTTT. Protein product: CASSPPAGRSTGELFF.